What follows describes a single T cell receptor beta chain. This entry belongs to a study of blood T cells in healthy people across ages. A sample-barcoded 5' primer and a J-beta primer mix were used in a second PCR of about 7 to 12 cycles. TCRdb re-called the 5' RACE reads through MiXCR, storing one row per CDR3 protein. The sample lists 1.5 million to 2 million distinct CDR3 sequences, approximately 30% occurring once. Germline V gene lookup returns CDR1 SNHLY and CDR2 FYNNEI. The V end was cut by 6 bases, the J end by 9 bases, with 17 bases between. The CDR3 runs 13 residues. The chain uses TRBV2 and TRBJ2-5; the D call may be TRBD1 or TRBD2 (6 bases each). Source material: blood. The receptor was isolated from a woman aged 30 to 39 in good health. In DNA, the CDR3 is TGTGCCAGCAGCCCACAGGGTTGGGAGGCCCAGTACTTC. Translated: CASSPQGWEAQYF.